These T cell receptor beta chains were read from a single sample in a study of regulatory T cells in long-lasting Graves disease. Each CDR3 protein gets one entry after TCRdb re-called the multiplex PCR reads with MiXCR. This sample has about 460,000 distinct CDR3 sequences, with around a fifth found just once. The sample was peripheral blood mononuclear cells (PBMCs), taken when the disease was refractory, from a patient treated with antithyroid drugs. These receptors came from a female donor with Graves disease. CDR3s include the opening cysteine and the closing phenylalanine or tryptophan. The order of the fields is J gene, clone size, D gene, V gene, CDR3 protein, CDR3 DNA. The D gene is left open where the match is weak. The listing skips clone size in some rows; elsewhere it reads once, few, many or a size class.

TRBJ2-7 few . TRBV7-3 CASSLGLGRGVHEQYF TGTGCCAGCAGCTTAGGGTTAGGCAGGGGAGTCCACGAGCAGTACTTC
TRBJ2-2 many TRBD2 TRBV2 CASSEQRGNTGELFF TGTGCCAGCAGTGAACAGCGGGGGAACACCGGGGAGCTGTTTTTT
TRBJ1-2 many TRBD1 TRBV2 CASSPGQGAYGYTF TGTGCCAGCAGCCCGGGACAGGGGGCCTATGGCTACACCTTC
TRBJ1-1 many TRBD1 TRBV6-5 CASSLDRDLNTEAFF TGTGCCAGCAGTTTGGACAGGGACTTGAACACTGAAGCTTTCTTT
TRBJ2-1 few TRBD1 TRBV6-1 CASSRLDRGNEQFF TGTGCCAGCAGCCGCCTCGACAGGGGGAATGAGCAGTTCTTC
TRBJ2-7 few TRBD2 TRBV7-2 CASRLPGAGGPEQYF TGTGCCAGCAGACTCCCGGGAGCGGGAGGGCCCGAGCAGTACTTC
TRBJ1-6 few TRBD1 TRBV28 CASSSRQGVVSPLHF TGTGCCAGCAGCTCACGACAGGGAGTTGTTTCACCCCTCCACTTT
TRBJ2-2 . TRBD1 TRBV7-2 CASSLGGGQGFTGELFF TGTGCCAGCAGCTTAGGGGGTGGACAGGGATTCACCGGGGAGCTGTTTTTT
TRBJ2-7 few . TRBV7-2 CASRVGGHSYEQYF TGTGCCAGCAGGGTAGGGGGGCACTCCTACGAGCAGTACTTC
TRBJ1-4 many . TRBV2 CASSDSGEVLEKLFF TGTGCCAGCAGTGATAGCGGGGAGGTGTTGGAAAAACTGTTTTTT
TRBJ1-2 . TRBD1 TRBV30 CAWAQGGGLYGYTF TGTGCCTGGGCACAGGGGGGGGGCTTATATGGCTACACCTTC
TRBJ2-7 few . TRBV7-2 CASSLWERSDEQYF TGTGCCAGCAGCTTATGGGAGCGTTCGGACGAGCAGTACTTC
TRBJ2-2 many . TRBV5-1 CASSLALDTGELFF TGCGCCAGCAGCTTGGCTCTGGATACCGGGGAGCTGTTTTTT
TRBJ2-3 . . TRBV2 CASSFGTQYF TGTGCCAGCAGCTTTGGTACGCAGTATTTT
TRBJ2-5 . TRBD2 TRBV6-5 CASSSRRAGGPGETQYF TGTGCCAGCAGTTCCCGACGGGCGGGAGGGCCGGGAGAGACCCAGTACTTC
TRBJ2-5 . . TRBV30 CAWSPETDSRETQYF TGTGCCTGGAGTCCCGAGACGGATTCGAGGGAGACCCAGTACTTC
TRBJ1-1 many . TRBV12-3/TRBV12-4 CASFGGRGHTEAFF TGTGCCAGCTTTGGCGGGAGGGGCCACACTGAAGCTTTCTTT
TRBJ2-1 . TRBD1 TRBV28 CASSLDVAGGNEQFF TGTGCCAGCAGTTTAGACGTGGCAGGGGGCAATGAGCAGTTCTTC
TRBJ1-2 many TRBD1 TRBV12-3/TRBV12-4 CASSLEDRGYGYTF TGTGCCAGCAGTTTAGAGGACAGGGGCTATGGCTACACCTTC
TRBJ1-1 . . TRBV2 CASSEQGGTDTEAFF TGTGCCAGCAGTGAGCAGGGCGGAACAGACACTGAAGCTTTCTTT
TRBJ2-5 . TRBD2 TRBV29-1 CSVVRGEETQYF TGCAGCGTTGTACGGGGGGAAGAGACCCAGTACTTC
TRBJ1-4 few . TRBV20-1 CSARPQGVPNEKLFF TGCAGTGCTAGGCCCCAAGGGGTTCCTAATGAAAAACTGTTTTTT
TRBJ2-5 many . TRBV19 CASSISRGETQYF TGTGCCAGTAGTATTTCCAGGGGAGAGACCCAGTACTTC
TRBJ1-5 many . TRBV6-1 CASIHGQSNQPQHF TGTGCCAGCATTCATGGACAGAGCAATCAGCCCCAGCATTTT
TRBJ1-2 many TRBD1 TRBV27 CASSFLQGEATF TGTGCCAGCAGTTTCTTACAGGGGGAGGCCACCTTC
TRBJ1-5 . . TRBV19 CATTRQGGTQPQHF TGTGCCACTACCCGGCAGGGCGGCACTCAGCCCCAGCATTTT
TRBJ2-7 . . TRBV6-4 CASRVRDYEQYF TGTGCCAGCAGGGTCCGGGACTACGAGCAGTACTTC
TRBJ2-7 few TRBD1 TRBV11-3 CASSSTGTGSYEQYF TGTGCCAGCAGTTCTACCGGGACAGGCTCCTACGAGCAGTACTTC
TRBJ2-7 . . TRBV11-2 CASSLDLGTPYEQYF TGTGCCAGCAGCTTAGACCTGGGGACACCCTACGAGCAGTACTTC